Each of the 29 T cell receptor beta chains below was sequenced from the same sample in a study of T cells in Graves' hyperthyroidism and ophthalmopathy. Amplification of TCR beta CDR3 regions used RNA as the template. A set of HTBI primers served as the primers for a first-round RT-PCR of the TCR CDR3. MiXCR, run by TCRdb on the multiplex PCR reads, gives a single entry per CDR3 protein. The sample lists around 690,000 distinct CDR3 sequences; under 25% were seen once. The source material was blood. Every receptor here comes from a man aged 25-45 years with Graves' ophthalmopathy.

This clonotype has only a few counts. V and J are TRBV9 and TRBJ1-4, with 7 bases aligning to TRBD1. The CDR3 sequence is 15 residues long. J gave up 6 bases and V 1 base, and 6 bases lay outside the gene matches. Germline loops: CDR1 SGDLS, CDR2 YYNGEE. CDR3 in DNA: TGTGCCAGCAGCGTATCCGGGACAGCGGATGAAAAACTGTTTTTT. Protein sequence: CASSVSGTADEKLFF.

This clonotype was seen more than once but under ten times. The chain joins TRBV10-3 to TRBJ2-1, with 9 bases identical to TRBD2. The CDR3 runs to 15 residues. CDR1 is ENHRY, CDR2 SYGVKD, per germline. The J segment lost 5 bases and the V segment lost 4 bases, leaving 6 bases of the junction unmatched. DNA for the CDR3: TGTGCCATCAGTGGGAGGACTAGCGAGAACAATGAGCAGTTCTTC. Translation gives CAISGRTSENNEQFF.

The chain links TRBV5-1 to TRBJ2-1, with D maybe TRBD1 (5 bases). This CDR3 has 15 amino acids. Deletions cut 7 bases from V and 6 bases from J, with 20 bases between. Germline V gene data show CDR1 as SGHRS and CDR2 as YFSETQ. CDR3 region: CASGPDSRSLNEQFF. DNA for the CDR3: TGCGCCAGCGGCCCAGACAGTAGATCACTCAATGAGCAGTTCTTC.

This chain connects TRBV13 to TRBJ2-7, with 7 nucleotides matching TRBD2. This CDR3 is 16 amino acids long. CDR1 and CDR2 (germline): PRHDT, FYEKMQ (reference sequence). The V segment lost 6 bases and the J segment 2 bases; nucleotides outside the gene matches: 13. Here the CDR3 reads CASSRSPQRGPYEQYF. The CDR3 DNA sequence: TGTGCCAGCAGTCGCTCTCCTCAGCGGGGCCCCTACGAGCAGTACTTC.

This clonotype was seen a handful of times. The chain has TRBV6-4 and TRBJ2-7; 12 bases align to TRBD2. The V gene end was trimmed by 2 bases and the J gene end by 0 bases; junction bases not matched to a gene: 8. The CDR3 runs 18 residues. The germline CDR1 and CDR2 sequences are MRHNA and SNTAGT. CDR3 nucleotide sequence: TGTGCCAGCAGTGACCTCCCTACTAGCGGGAGGCCCTCCTACGAGCAGTACTTC. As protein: CASSDLPTSGRPSYEQYF.

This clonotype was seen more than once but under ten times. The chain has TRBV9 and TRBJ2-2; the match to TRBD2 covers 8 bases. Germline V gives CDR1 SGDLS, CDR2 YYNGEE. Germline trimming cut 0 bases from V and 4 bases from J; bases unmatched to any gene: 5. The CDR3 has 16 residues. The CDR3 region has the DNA TGTGCCAGCAGCGTAGTTAGCGGGATGGTCACCGGGGAGCTGTTTTTT. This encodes CASSVVSGMVTGELFF.

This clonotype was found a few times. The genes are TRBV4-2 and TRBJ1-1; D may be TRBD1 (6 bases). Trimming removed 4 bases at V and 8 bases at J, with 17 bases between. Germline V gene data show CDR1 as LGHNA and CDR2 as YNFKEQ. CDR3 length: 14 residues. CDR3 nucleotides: TGTGCCAGCAGCCCAGATTGGGGGCAGTGGGAAGCTTTCTTT. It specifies CASSPDWGQWEAFF.

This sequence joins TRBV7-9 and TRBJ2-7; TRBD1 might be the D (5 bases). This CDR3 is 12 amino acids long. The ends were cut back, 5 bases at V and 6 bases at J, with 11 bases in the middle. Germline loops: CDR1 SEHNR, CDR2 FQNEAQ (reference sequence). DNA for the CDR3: TGTGCCAGCAGCACGGACAAACTCGAGCAGTACTTC. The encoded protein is CASSTDKLEQYF.

In nucleotides, the CDR3 is TGCAGTGTCAACACGGGACAGGGGGCAGCCTACGAGCAGTACTTC. Translation gives CSVNTGQGAAYEQYF. J is TRBJ2-7 and V is TRBV20-1, with TRBD1 matching 12 bases. The germline V gene has CDR1 DFQATT and CDR2 SNEGSKA (reference sequence). After removal of 7 bases from V and 2 bases from J, the junction contained 9 bases not matched to a gene. The CDR3 is 15 amino acids.

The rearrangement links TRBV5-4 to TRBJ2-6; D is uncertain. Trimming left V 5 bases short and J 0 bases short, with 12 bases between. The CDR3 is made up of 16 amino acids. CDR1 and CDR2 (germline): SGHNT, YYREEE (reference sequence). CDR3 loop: CASSQDGSSGANVLTF. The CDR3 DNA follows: TGTGCCAGCAGTCAAGACGGCAGCTCTGGGGCCAACGTCCTGACTTTC.

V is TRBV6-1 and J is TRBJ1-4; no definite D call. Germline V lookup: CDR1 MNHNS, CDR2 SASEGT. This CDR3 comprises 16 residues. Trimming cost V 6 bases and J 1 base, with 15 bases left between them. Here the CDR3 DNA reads TGTGCCAGCAGCCCCTGGGCGGAGGGAACTAATGAAAAACTGTTTTTT. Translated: CASSPWAEGTNEKLFF.

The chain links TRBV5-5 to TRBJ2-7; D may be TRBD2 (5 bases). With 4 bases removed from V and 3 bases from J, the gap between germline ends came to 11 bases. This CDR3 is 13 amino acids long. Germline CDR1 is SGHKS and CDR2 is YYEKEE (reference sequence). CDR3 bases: TGTGCCAGCAGCCGGGAAAATCTCTACGAGCAGTACTTC. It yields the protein CASSRENLYEQYF.

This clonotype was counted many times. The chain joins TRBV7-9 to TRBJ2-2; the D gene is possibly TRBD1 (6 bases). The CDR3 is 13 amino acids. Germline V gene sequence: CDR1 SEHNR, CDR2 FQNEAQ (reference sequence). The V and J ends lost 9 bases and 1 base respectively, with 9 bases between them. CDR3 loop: CASRTENTGELFF. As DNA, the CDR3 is TGTGCCAGTCGGACAGAGAACACCGGGGAGCTGTTTTTT.

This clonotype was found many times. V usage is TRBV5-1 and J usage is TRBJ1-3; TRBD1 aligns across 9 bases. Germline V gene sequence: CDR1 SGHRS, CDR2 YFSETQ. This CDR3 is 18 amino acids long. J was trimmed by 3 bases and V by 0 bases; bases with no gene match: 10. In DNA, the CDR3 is TGCGCCAGCAGCTTGGCCTCCCCGGGACAGGGTGGTGGAAACACCATATATTTT. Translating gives CASSLASPGQGGGNTIYF.

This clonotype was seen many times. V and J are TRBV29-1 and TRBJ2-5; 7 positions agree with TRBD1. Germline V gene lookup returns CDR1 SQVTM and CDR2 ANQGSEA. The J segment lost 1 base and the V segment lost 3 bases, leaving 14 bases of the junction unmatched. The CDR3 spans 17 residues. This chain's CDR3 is CSVEKFNRGWTQETQYF. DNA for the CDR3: TGCAGCGTTGAGAAATTCAACAGGGGCTGGACCCAAGAGACCCAGTACTTC. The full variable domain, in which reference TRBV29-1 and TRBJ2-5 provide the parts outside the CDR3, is SAVISQKPSRDICQRGTSLTIQCQVDSQVTMMFWYRQQPGQSLTLIATANQGSEATYESGFVIDKFPISRPNLTFSTLTVSNMSPEDSSIYLCSVEKFNRGWTQETQYFGPGTRLLVL.

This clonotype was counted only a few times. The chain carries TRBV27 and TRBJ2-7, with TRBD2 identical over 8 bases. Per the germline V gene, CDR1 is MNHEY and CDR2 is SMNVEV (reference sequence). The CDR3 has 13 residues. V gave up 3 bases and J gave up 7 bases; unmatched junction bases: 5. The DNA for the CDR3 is TGTGCCAGCAGTTTTAGCGGGATCAAGGAGCAGTACTTC. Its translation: CASSFSGIKEQYF.

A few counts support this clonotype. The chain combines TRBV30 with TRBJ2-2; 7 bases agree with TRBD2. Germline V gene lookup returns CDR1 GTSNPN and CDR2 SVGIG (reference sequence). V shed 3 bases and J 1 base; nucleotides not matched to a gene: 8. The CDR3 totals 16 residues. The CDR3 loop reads CAWRLGSGLNTGELFF. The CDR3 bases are TGTGCCTGGAGGTTGGGTAGCGGGTTGAACACCGGGGAGCTGTTTTTT.

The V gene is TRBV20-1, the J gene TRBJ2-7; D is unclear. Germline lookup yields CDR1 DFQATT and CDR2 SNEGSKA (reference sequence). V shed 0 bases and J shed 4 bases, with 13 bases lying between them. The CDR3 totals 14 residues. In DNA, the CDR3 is TGCAGTGCTAGAGATGGGGTAGGGCTTTACGAGCAGTACTTC. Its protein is CSARDGVGLYEQYF.

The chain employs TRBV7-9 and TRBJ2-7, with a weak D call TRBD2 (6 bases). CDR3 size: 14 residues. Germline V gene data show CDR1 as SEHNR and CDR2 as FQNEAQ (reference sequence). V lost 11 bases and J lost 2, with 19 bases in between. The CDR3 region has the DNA TGTGCCTGTGCAGGGACTGAAAAAACCTACGAGCAGTACTTC. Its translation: CACAGTEKTYEQYF. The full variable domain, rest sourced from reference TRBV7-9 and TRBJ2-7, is DTGVSQNPRHKITKRGQNVTFRCDPISEHNRLYWYRQTLGQGPEFLTYFQNEAQLEKSRLLSDRFSAERPKGSFSTLEIQRTEQGDSAMYLCACAGTEKTYEQYFGPGTRLTVT.

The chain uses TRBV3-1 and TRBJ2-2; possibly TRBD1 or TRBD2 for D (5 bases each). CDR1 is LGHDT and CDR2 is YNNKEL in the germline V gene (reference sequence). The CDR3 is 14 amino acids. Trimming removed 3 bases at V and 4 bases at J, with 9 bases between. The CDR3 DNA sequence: TGTGCCAGCAGCCAGGGACGGGTCACCGGGGAGCTGTTTTTT. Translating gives CASSQGRVTGELFF.

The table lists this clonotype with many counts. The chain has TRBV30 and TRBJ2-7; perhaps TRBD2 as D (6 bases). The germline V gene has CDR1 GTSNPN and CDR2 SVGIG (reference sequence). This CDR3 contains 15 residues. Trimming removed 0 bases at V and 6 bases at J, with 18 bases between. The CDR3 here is CAWSVPSGLPFEQYF. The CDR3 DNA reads TGTGCCTGGAGTGTCCCCAGCGGGCTTCCTTTCGAGCAGTACTTC.

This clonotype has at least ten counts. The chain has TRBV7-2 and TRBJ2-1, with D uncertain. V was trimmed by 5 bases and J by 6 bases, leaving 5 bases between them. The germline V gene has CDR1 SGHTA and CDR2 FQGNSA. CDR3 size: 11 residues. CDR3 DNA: TGTGCCAGCAGCACCCTCAATGAGCAGTTCTTC. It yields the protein CASSTLNEQFF. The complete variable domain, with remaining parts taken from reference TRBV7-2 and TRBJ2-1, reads GAGVSQSPSNKVTEKGKDVELRCDPISGHTALYWYRQSLGQGLEFLIYFQGNSAPDKSGLPSDRFSAERTGGSVSTLTIQRTQQEDSAVYLCASSTLNEQFFGPGTRLTVL.

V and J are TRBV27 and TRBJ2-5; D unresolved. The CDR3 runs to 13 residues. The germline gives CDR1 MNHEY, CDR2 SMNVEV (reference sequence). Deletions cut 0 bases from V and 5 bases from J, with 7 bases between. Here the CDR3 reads CASSLSGLETQYF. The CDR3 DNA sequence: TGTGCCAGCAGTTTATCAGGGTTGGAGACCCAGTACTTC.

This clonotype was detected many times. Here the CDR3 DNA reads TGTGCCAGCAGCCGGGGCCTTAATCAGCCCCAGCATTTT. Its protein is CASSRGLNQPQHF. The chain recombines TRBV7-3 with TRBJ1-5; perhaps TRBD1 as D (5 bases). Trimming cost V 5 bases and J 4 bases, with 9 bases left between them. Germline-derived CDR1 and CDR2 are SGHTA and FQGTGA. The CDR3 has 13 amino acids.

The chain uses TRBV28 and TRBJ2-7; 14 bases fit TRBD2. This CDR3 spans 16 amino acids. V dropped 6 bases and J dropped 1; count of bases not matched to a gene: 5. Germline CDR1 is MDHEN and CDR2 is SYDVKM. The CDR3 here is CASSSGTSGRSYEQYF. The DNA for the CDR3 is TGTGCCAGCAGCTCCGGGACTAGCGGGAGATCCTACGAGCAGTACTTC.

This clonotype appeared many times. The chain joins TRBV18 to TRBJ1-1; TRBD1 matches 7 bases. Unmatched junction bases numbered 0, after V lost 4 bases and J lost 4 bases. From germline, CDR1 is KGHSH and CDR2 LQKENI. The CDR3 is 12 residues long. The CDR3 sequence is CASSRTGTEAFF. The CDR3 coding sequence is TGTGCCAGCTCACGGACAGGCACTGAAGCTTTCTTT.

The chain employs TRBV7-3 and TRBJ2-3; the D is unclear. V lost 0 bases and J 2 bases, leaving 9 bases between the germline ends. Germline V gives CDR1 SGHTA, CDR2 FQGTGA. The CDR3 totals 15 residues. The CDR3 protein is CASSLTSADTDTQYF. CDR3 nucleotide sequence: TGTGCCAGCAGCTTAACGAGTGCGGACACAGATACGCAGTATTTT. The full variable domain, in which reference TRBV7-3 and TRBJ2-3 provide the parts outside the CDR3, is GAGVSQTPSNKVTEKGKYVELRCDPISGHTALYWYRQSLGQGPEFLIYFQGTGAADDSGLPNDRFFAVRPEGSVSTLKIQRTERGDSAVYLCASSLTSADTDTQYFGPGTRLTVL.

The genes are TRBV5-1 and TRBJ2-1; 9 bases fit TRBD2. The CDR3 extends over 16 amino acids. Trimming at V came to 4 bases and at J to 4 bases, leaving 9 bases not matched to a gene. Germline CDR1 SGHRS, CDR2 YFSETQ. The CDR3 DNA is TGCGCCAGCAGCGCAAAGCGGGAGGACCCTTACAATGAGCAGTTCTTC. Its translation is CASSAKREDPYNEQFF. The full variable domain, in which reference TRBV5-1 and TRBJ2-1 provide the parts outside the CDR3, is KAGVTQTPRYLIKTRGQQVTLSCSPISGHRSVSWYQQTPGQGLQFLFEYFSETQRNKGNFPGRFSGRQFSNSRSEMNVSTLELGDSALYLCASSAKREDPYNEQFFGPGTRLTVL.

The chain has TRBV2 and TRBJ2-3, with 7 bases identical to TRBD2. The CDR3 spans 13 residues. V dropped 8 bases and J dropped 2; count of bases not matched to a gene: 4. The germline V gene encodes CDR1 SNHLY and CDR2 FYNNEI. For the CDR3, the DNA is TGTGCCAGCCTAGCGGAATACACAGATACGCAGTATTTT. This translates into CASLAEYTDTQYF.